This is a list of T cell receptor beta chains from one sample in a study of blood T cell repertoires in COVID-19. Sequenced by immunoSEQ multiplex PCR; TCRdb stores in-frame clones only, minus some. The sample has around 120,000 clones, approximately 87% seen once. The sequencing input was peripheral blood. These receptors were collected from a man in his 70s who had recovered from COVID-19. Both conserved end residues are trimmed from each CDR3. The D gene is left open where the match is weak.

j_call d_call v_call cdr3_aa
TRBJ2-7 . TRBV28 ASSYPQESYEQY
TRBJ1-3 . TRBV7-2 ASSPQGRAGNTIY
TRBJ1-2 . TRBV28 ASSPRGARGYYGYT
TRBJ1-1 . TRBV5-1 ASSLQMNTEAF
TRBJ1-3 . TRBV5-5 ASSLGLGAGNTIY
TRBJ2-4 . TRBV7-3 ARSGEGLSKNIQY
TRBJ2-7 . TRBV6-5 ASSLGYEQY
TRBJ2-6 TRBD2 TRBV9 ASSVASGSSGANVLT
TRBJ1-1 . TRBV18 ASSRVSGGPNAEAF
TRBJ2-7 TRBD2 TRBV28 ASTDGTSGARGEQY
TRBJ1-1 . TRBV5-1 ASSWGEGAF
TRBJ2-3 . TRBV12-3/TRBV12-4 ASSTHWDTQY
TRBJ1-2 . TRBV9 ASSVVENYGYT
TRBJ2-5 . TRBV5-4 ASSLAGETQY
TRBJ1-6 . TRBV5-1 ASSLYGDNSPLH
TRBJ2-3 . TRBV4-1 ASSPLAGSTDTQY
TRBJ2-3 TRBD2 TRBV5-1 ASSPGGGYDTQY
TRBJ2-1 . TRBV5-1 ASSISGFNEQF
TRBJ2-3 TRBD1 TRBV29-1 SSRIGTGGSDTQY
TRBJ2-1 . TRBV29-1 SATGYNEQF